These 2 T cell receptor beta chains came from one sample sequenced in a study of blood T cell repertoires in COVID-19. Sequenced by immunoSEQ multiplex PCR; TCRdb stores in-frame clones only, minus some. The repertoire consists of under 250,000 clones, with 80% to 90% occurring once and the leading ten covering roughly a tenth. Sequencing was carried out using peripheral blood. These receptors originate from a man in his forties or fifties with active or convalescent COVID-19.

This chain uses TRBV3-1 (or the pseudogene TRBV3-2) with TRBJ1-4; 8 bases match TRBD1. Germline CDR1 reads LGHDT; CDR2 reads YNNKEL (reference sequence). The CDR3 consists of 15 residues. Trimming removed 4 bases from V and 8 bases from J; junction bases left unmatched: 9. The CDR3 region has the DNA TGTGCCAGCAGCCTCGACAGGGGCCTAGAAGAAAAACTGTTTTTT. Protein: CASSLDRGLEEKLFF.

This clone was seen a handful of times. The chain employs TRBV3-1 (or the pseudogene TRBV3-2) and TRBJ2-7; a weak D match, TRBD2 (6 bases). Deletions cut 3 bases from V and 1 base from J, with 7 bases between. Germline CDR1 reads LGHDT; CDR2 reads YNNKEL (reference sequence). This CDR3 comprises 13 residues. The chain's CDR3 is CASSQGLSYEQYF. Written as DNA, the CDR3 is TGTGCCAGCAGCCAGGGACTGTCCTACGAGCAGTACTTC.